The 17 T cell receptor beta chains below come from one sample, sequenced in a study of blood T cell dynamics during melanoma immunotherapy. The repertoire was sequenced with immunoSEQ multiplex PCR; TCRdb's copy has only in-frame clones and lacks some. The sample lists 9,500 or so clones; about 87% were seen once. Stated time point: pre-treatment baseline. Specimen: blood, collected from a patient treated with checkpoint blockade. These receptors originate from a human donor with melanoma.

The rearrangement links TRBV5-1 to TRBJ1-1; TRBD1 matches 9 bases. This CDR3 comprises 15 residues. Unmatched junction bases numbered 7, after V lost 3 bases and J lost 4 bases. The V gene's germline CDR1 is SGHRS and CDR2 YFSETQ. This chain's CDR3 is CASSYTGGAGTEAFF. The DNA for the CDR3 is TGCGCCAGCAGCTATACAGGGGGCGCGGGCACTGAAGCTTTCTTT.

V and J are TRBV27 and TRBJ2-2, with unresolved D. The V end was cut by 4 bases, the J end by 1 base, with 13 bases between. The CDR3 length is 16 residues. From germline, CDR1 is MNHEY and CDR2 SMNVEV (reference sequence). The CDR3 is CASSSDKGWNTGELFF. Written as DNA, the CDR3 is TGTGCCAGCAGTTCTGATAAGGGTTGGAACACCGGGGAGCTGTTTTTT.

The chain couples TRBV28 to TRBJ2-7; TRBD2 matches at 8 bases. The length of the CDR3 is 14 residues. CDR1 is MDHEN and CDR2 is SYDVKM in the germline V gene. V lost 8 bases, J lost 3 bases, and 9 bases stayed unmatched. This CDR3 reads CASSREGGFYEQYV. CDR3 coding DNA: TGTGCCAGCTCCCGGGAGGGAGGGTTCTACGAGCAGTACGTC.

The chain joins TRBV11-2 to TRBJ1-1; D remains ambiguous. V was cut by 1 base and J by 10 bases, with 16 bases left in between. The CDR3 extends over 14 amino acids. From germline, CDR1 is SGHAT and CDR2 FQNNGV. The DNA of the CDR3 is TGTGCCAGCAGCTTAGGCCCTACTGTCCCTGGAGCTTTCTTT. Its translation is CASSLGPTVPGAFF.

This chain joins TRBV7-2 and TRBJ1-4, with D possibly matching TRBD1 (5 bases). The CDR3 sequence is 15 residues long. The V end lost 5 bases, the J end lost 3 bases, and 13 bases lay between the germline ends. Germline V CDR1 and CDR2: SGHTA, FQGNSA. Here the CDR3 reads CASSIRGLPNEKLFF. The CDR3 DNA follows: TGTGCCAGCAGCATAAGGGGTCTTCCTAATGAAAAACTGTTTTTT. Complete variable domain (other parts from reference TRBV7-2 and TRBJ1-4): GAGVSQSPSNKVTEKGKDVELRCDPISGHTALYWYRQSLGQGLEFLIYFQGNSAPDKSGLPSDRFSAERTGGSVSTLTIQRTQQEDSAVYLCASSIRGLPNEKLFFGSGTQLSVL.

The chain joins TRBV5-5 to TRBJ2-7; no definite D call. The length of the CDR3 is 13 residues. V lost 4 bases to trimming and J lost 4 bases, with 12 bases between them. Germline V lookup: CDR1 SGHKS, CDR2 YYEKEE (reference sequence). The CDR3 sequence is CASSPWSMYEQYV. CDR3 bases: TGTGCCAGCAGCCCTTGGAGTATGTACGAGCAGTACGTC.

This chain links TRBV2 with TRBJ1-3; no reliable D call. Trimming pared 7 bases from V and 4 bases from J, leaving 8 bases between. Germline CDR1 is SNHLY and CDR2 is FYNNEI. This CDR3 is built from 12 residues. In nucleotides, the CDR3 is TGTGCCAGCACTCCCCTGGGAAACACCATATATTTT. Translation: CASTPLGNTIYF. The full variable domain, in which reference TRBV2 and TRBJ1-3 provide the parts outside the CDR3, is EPEVTQTPSHQVTQMGQEVILRCVPISNHLYFYWYRQILGQKVEFLVSFYNNEISEKSEIFDDQFSVERPDGSNFTLKIRSTKLEDSAMYFCASTPLGNTIYFGEGSWLTVV.

This rearrangement joins TRBV29-1 to TRBJ1-2; D not resolved. Germline CDR1 is SQVTM and CDR2 is ANQGSEA. The CDR3 is 12 residues long. V lost 5 bases, J lost 5 bases, and 12 bases lay in between. The CDR3 is CSVSSTPYGYTF. DNA of the CDR3: TGCAGCGTTTCCAGTACCCCTTATGGCTACACCTTC.

The rearrangement uses TRBV2 and TRBJ1-1; D is undetermined. Germline V lookup: CDR1 SNHLY, CDR2 FYNNEI. The CDR3 is 15 amino acids. With 4 bases removed from V and 7 bases from J, the gap between germline ends came to 19 bases. This chain's CDR3 is CASSVIRVSGGEAFF. The DNA of the CDR3 is TGTGCCAGCAGTGTGATCCGGGTCTCCGGAGGTGAAGCTTTCTTT.

This clone was observed a few times. The chain employs TRBV5-6 and TRBJ2-2, with TRBD2 matching over 7 bases. With 5 bases clipped from V and 2 bases from J, the junction kept 3 bases outside the gene matches. The CDR3 totals 14 residues. The germline V gene encodes CDR1 SGHDT and CDR2 YYEEEE. CDR3 sequence reads: CASRPSGNTGELFF. CDR3 bases: TGTGCCAGCAGGCCTAGCGGTAACACCGGGGAGCTGTTTTTT. The full variable domain, in which reference TRBV5-6 and TRBJ2-2 provide the parts outside the CDR3, is DAGVTQSPTHLIKTRGQQVTLRCSPKSGHDTVSWYQQALGQGPQFIFQYYEEEERQRGNFPDRFSGHQFPNYSSELNVNALLLGDSALYLCASRPSGNTGELFFGEGSRLTVL.

In nucleotides, the CDR3 is TGCGCCAGCAGCTTGTGGGACTTGGGGACTGAAGCTTTCTTT. Amino acids: CASSLWDLGTEAFF. The chain combines TRBV5-1 with TRBJ1-1, with D tentatively TRBD1 (5 bases). The CDR3 consists of 14 residues. Germline CDR1 is SGHRS and CDR2 is YFSETQ. The V end lost 1 base, the J end lost 5 bases, and 12 bases lay between the germline ends.

Of note for this clone: An end of the junction differs from the germline gene, which may be a read error. The chain couples TRBV23-1 to TRBJ1-6; D is unresolved. TRBV23-1 is recorded as an ORF, its role being uncertain. This CDR3 region has 11 residues. CDR3 region: CASSQGSPLPF. The CDR3 DNA follows: TGCGCCAGCAGTCAGGGATCACCTTTACCCTTT.

V usage is TRBV5-3 and J usage is TRBJ1-1; 8 bases agree with TRBD1. TRBV5-3 is an ORF, and what it does is uncertain. The trim removed 4 bases at V and 0 bases at J, leaving 2 bases unmatched. The CDR3 spans 14 residues. The CDR3 nucleotides are TGTGCCAGAAGCGCGGACAGGGTGAACACTGAAGCTTTCTTT. Translation: CARSADRVNTEAFF.

The V call is TRBV2, the J call TRBJ1-2; unclear D gene. The V gene lost 3 bases and the J gene lost 2 bases, with 4 bases spanning the gap. From germline, CDR1 is SNHLY and CDR2 FYNNEI. This CDR3 contains 12 residues. The CDR3 coding sequence is TGTGCCAGCAGTGATGACAACTATGGCTACACCTTC. Translation: CASSDDNYGYTF. Combining the CDR3 with reference TRBV2 and TRBJ1-2 gives the whole variable domain EPEVTQTPSHQVTQMGQEVILRCVPISNHLYFYWYRQILGQKVEFLVSFYNNEISEKSEIFDDQFSVERPDGSNFTLKIRSTKLEDSAMYFCASSDDNYGYTFGSGTRLTVV.

V is TRBV6-1 and J is TRBJ1-1; TRBD1 might be the D (5 bases). This CDR3 has 13 amino acids. V shed 6 bases and J shed 1 base, with 9 bases lying between them. Germline loops: CDR1 MNHNS, CDR2 SASEGT. The CDR3 loop reads CASRYGGNTEAFF. The CDR3, as DNA: TGTGCCAGCAGGTACGGGGGGAACACTGAAGCTTTCTTT.

The chain carries TRBV6-6 and TRBJ1-2; no clear D gene. The CDR3 consists of 13 residues. Deletions cut 6 bases from V and 2 bases from J, with 10 bases between. CDR1 and CDR2 (germline): MNHNY, SVGAGI (reference sequence). The CDR3 protein is CASSPAPNYGYTF. The CDR3 DNA sequence: TGTGCCAGCAGCCCGGCACCCAACTATGGCTACACCTTC.

This chain uses TRBV19 with TRBJ2-4; a weak D match, TRBD2 (5 bases). V shed 6 bases and J shed 6 bases, with 15 bases lying between them. Germline values: CDR1 LNHDA, CDR2 SQIVND (reference sequence). This CDR3 spans 14 amino acids. CDR3 protein: CASRKTRDANIQYF. The CDR3 DNA reads TGTGCCAGTAGGAAAACTAGGGATGCAAACATTCAGTACTTC.